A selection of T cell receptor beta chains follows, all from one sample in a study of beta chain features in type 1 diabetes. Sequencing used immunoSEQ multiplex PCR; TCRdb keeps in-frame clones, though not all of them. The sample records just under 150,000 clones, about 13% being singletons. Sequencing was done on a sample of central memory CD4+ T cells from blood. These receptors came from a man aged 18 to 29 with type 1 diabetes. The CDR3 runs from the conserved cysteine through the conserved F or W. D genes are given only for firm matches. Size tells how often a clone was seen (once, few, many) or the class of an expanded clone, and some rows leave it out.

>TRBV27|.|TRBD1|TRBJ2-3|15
CASSPRDRATDTQYF
TGTGCCAGCAGTCCCCGGGACAGGGCAACAGATACGCAGTATTTT
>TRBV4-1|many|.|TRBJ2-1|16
CASSQDELAAYNEQFF
TGCGCCAGCAGCCAAGATGAACTAGCCGCCTACAATGAGCAGTTCTTC
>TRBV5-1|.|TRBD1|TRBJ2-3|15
CASSLTGTGMDTQYF
TGCGCCAGCAGCCTTACCGGGACAGGGATGGATACGCAGTATTTT
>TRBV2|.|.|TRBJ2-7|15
CASKDIVGTPYEQYF
TGTGCCAGCAAGGATATAGTCGGGACCCCCTACGAGCAGTACTTC
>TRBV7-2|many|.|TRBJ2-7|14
CASRERTVTYEQYF
TGTGCCAGCAGGGAGAGGACGGTGACCTACGAGCAGTACTTC
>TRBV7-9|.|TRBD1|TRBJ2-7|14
CASSYSDRGYEQYF
TGTGCCAGCAGCTACTCGGACAGGGGTTACGAGCAGTACTTC
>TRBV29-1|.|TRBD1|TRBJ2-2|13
CSVEGQGTGELFF
TGCAGCGTTGAAGGACAGGGGACCGGGGAGCTGTTTTTT
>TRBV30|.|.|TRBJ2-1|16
CAWSIPAKAPGAEQFF
TGTGCCTGGAGTATCCCGGCAAAGGCCCCAGGGGCTGAGCAGTTCTTC
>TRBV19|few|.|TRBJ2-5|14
CASSRRGRGETQYF
TGTGCCAGTAGTCGCCGGGGGCGCGGAGAGACCCAGTACTTC
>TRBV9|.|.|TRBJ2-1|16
CASSLPPESTYNEQFF
TGTGCCAGCAGCCTACCCCCCGAAAGCACCTACAATGAGCAGTTCTTC
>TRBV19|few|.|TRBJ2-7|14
CASSPRGRMDEQYF
TGTGCCAGTAGTCCGCGCGGACGGATGGACGAGCAGTACTTC
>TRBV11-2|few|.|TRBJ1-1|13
CASSLGIHYEAFF
TGTGCCAGCAGCTTAGGTATTCACTATGAAGCTTTCTTT
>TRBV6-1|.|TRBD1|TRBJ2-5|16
CASSVGTDLRAETQYF
TGTGCCAGCAGTGTCGGGACAGACCTACGAGCGGAGACCCAGTACTTC
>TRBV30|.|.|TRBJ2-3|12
CAWAGTRDTQYF
TGTGCCTGGGCCGGGACGAGAGATACGCAGTATTTT
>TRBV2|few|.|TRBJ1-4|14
CASTVTAAVEKLFF
TGTGCCAGCACCGTTACAGCCGCGGTTGAAAAACTGTTTTTT
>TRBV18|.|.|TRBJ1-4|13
CASSLGTAEKLFF
TGTGCCAGCTCACTAGGGACGGCTGAAAAACTGTTTTTT
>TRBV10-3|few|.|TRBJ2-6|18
CAISATIGQAAGANVLTF
TGTGCCATCAGTGCCACCATCGGCCAGGCAGCTGGGGCCAACGTCCTGACTTTC
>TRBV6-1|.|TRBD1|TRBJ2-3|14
CASSRGQGGDTQYF
TGTGCCAGCAGCAGGGGACAGGGAGGAGATACGCAGTATTTT
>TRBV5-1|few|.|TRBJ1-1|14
CASSLNGEQGEAFF
TGCGCCAGCAGCTTGAACGGTGAACAGGGTGAAGCTTTCTTT
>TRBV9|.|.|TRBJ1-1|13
CASSVLADTEAFF
TGTGCCAGCAGCGTATTGGCCGACACTGAAGCTTTCTTT
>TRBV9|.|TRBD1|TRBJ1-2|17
CASSSGTGSKSNYGYTF
TGTGCCAGCAGCTCAGGGACAGGGTCGAAATCCAACTATGGCTACACCTTC
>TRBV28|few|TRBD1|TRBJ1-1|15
CASSPSTGGLTEAFF
TGTGCCAGCAGCCCCTCGACAGGGGGACTTACTGAAGCTTTCTTT
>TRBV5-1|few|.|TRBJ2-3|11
CASSGQDTQYF
TGCGCCAGCAGCGGGCAAGATACGCAGTATTTT
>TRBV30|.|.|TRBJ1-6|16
CAWSPPVGDYNSPLHF
TGTGCCTGGAGCCCCCCCGTTGGGGACTATAATTCACCCCTCCACTTT
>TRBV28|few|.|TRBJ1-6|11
CASSYYSPLHF
TGTGCCAGCAGTTACTATTCACCCCTCCACTTT
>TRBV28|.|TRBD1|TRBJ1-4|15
CASSPNTGENEKLFF
TGTGCCAGCAGCCCTAACACAGGGGAAAATGAAAAACTGTTTTTT
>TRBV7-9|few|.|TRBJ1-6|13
CASSLEGNSPLHF
TGTGCCAGCAGCTTGGAGGGGAATTCACCCCTCCACTTT
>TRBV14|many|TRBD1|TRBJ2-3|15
CASSRPGTGADTQYF
TGTGCCAGCAGCCGACCCGGGACAGGGGCAGATACGCAGTATTTT
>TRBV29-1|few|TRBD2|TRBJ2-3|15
CSVRSGLAGGDTQYF
TGCAGCGTTAGATCGGGACTAGCGGGGGGAGATACGCAGTATTTT
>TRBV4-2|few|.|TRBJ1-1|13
CASSQQGGLGAFF
TGTGCCAGCAGCCAACAAGGGGGATTGGGAGCTTTCTTT
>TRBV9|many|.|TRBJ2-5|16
CASSVAGGRNQETQYF
TGTGCCAGCAGCGTAGCGGGGGGCCGAAACCAAGAGACCCAGTACTTC
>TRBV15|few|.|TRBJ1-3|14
CATTQRNSGNTIYF
TGTGCCACAACACAGAGGAACTCTGGAAACACCATATATTTT
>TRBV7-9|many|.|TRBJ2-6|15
CASSLVISGANVLTF
TGTGCCAGCAGCCTAGTTATCTCTGGGGCCAACGTCCTGACTTTC
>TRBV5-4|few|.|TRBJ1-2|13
CASSLDGHGGYTF
TGTGCCAGCAGCTTGGATGGACACGGAGGCTACACCTTC
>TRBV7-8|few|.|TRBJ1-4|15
CASSPGGGVGEKLFF
TGTGCCAGCAGCCCAGGAGGAGGGGTCGGAGAAAAACTGTTTTTT
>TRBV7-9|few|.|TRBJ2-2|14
CASSLSAVTGELFF
TGTGCCAGCAGCTTATCAGCGGTCACCGGGGAGCTGTTTTTT
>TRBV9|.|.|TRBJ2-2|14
CASSVGLNTGELFF
TGTGCCAGCAGCGTAGGATTGAACACCGGGGAGCTGTTTTTT
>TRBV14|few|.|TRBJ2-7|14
CASSQGTWPSEQYF
TGTGCCAGCAGCCAAGGTACATGGCCGTCGGAGCAGTACTTC
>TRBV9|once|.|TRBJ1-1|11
CASALNTEAFF
TGTGCCAGCGCCCTGAACACTGAAGCTTTCTTT
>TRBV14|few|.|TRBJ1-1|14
CASSRLPGAPEAFF
TGTGCCAGCAGCCGACTCCCGGGGGCTCCTGAAGCTTTCTTT